A single TCR beta chain is shown here with its context. The sample originates from a study of blood T cell repertoires in COVID-19. Study at large: The origin of the acute and convalescent COVID-19 samples was the United States, Italy and Spain.

In the study's own analysis: It was from reference gene primer amplification that nucleated cell counts were estimated. Profiling relied on immunoSEQ multiplex PCR, and the TCRdb table lists in-frame clones only, not all of them. V and J calls and clone size are copied from that table; D and trimming were computed from the DNA. The repertoire has around 250,000 clones, 82% of them found once; the top ten carry 1.9%. The V gene's germline CDR1 is SGHNT and CDR2 YYREEE (reference sequence). Trimming stripped 0 bases from V and 6 bases from J, with 9 bases between. The CDR3 extends over 13 amino acids. The sequence came from a woman of 80 years or more with acute or convalescent COVID-19. The sequencing sample was made of peripheral blood. V and J are TRBV5-4 and TRBJ1-1, with TRBD1 as a possible D gene (5 bases). The CDR3 sequence is CASSLGGVPEAFF. CDR3 DNA sequence: TGTGCCAGCAGCTTGGGGGGGGTCCCTGAAGCTTTCTTT.